This passage covers 28 T cell receptor beta chains from one sample sequenced in a study of OX40 agonist ivuxolimab in advanced cancers. Receptor libraries were prepared by the immunoSEQ multiplex PCR assay. What TCRdb holds here is the immuneACCESS table cut down to in-frame rearrangements. Part of the clones is not present; checked against another copy, under half of the missing clones reflect an unresolved V gene, and the others are unexplained. This sample lists about 70,000 clones; 92% were detected once. The biggest ten clones account for 6.5% to 8.5% of the sample. The material sequenced was CD4+ or CD8+ T cells sorted from blood, taken in a trial of the OX40 agonist ivuxolimab. These receptors originate from an adult with an advanced solid tumor such as melanoma, head and neck, liver or kidney cancer.

The table lists this clone with a count of one. The chain uses TRBV5-4 and TRBJ1-1, with D possibly being TRBD1 (5 bases). Trimming removed 2 bases at V and 10 bases at J, with 15 bases between. CDR3 length: 13 residues. The germline V gene has CDR1 SGHNT and CDR2 YYREEE (reference sequence). CDR3 nucleotide sequence: TGTGCCAGCAGCTTTGGGGGGGGAGGAGGAGCTTTCTTT. This encodes CASSFGGGGGAFF.

This rearrangement joins TRBV5-1 to TRBJ1-3, with 7 bases aligning to TRBD1. There are 15 residues in the CDR3. With V trimmed by 0 bases and J by 2 bases, 2 bases remained unmatched. Germline V CDR1 and CDR2: SGHRS, YFSETQ. The CDR3 DNA reads TGCGCCAGCAGCTTGGAGGGGGCTACTGGAAACACCATATATTTT. Translated, it gives CASSLEGATGNTIYF. Full variable domain (missing parts from reference TRBV5-1 and TRBJ1-3): KAGVTQTPRYLIKTRGQQVTLSCSPISGHRSVSWYQQTPGQGLQFLFEYFSETQRNKGNFPGRFSGRQFSNSRSEMNVSTLELGDSALYLCASSLEGATGNTIYFGEGSWLTVV.

The chain carries TRBV27 and TRBJ1-5, with a possible D match to TRBD1 (5 bases). V was shortened by 6 bases and J by 4 bases, with 16 bases between the two germline ends. Per the germline V gene, CDR1 is MNHEY and CDR2 is SMNVEV (reference sequence). The CDR3 totals 15 residues. The CDR3 DNA follows: TGTGCCAGCAGCCTATACTGGGGCCCGAATCAGCCCCAGCATTTT. It translates to CASSLYWGPNQPQHF.

This clone showed up just once. The chain uses TRBV5-4 and TRBJ1-2; tentatively, D is TRBD1 (6 bases). CDR1 SGHNT and CDR2 YYREEE come from the germline V gene (reference sequence). CDR3 length equals 14 residues. V was clipped by 1 base and J by 3 bases, with 10 bases between them. CDR3 protein: CASSLWGADYGYTF. The CDR3 DNA follows: TGTGCCAGCAGCTTGTGGGGGGCGGACTATGGCTACACCTTC.

The chain carries TRBV10-2 and TRBJ1-5; 7 positions match TRBD1. The length of the CDR3 is 15 residues. Trimming took 2 bases from V and 1 from J; bases not matched to a gene: 2. Germline CDR1 is WSHSY and CDR2 is SAAADI. The CDR3 DNA reads as TGCGCCAGCAGTGAGGAGGGACAGAGCAATCAGCCCCAGCATTTT. It encodes CASSEEGQSNQPQHF.

This chain uses TRBV19 with TRBJ1-1; D might be TRBD1 (5 bases). CDR3 length: 13 amino acids. From germline, CDR1 is LNHDA and CDR2 SQIVND (reference sequence). The germline V and J ends were trimmed by 2 bases and 6 bases, with 10 bases remaining between them. In DNA form, the CDR3 reads TGTGCCAGTAGTATACACAGGCGGGCTGAAGCTTTCTTT. Translation gives CASSIHRRAEAFF.

This clone was counted between two and nine times. One junction end disagrees with the germline gene, perhaps due to a read error. The chain's CDR3 is CASSPAWGQGNPEAFF. The CDR3 nucleotides are TGTGCCAGCAGCCCTGCATGGGGACAGGGGAACCCTGAAGCTTTCTTT. The genes are TRBV7-2 and TRBJ1-1, with 10 bases fitting TRBD1. Germline V lookup: CDR1 SGHTA, CDR2 FQGNSA. The CDR3 runs 16 residues.

This chain joins TRBV6-5 and TRBJ2-7, with D possibly matching TRBD1 (6 bases). The V gene's germline CDR1 is MNHEY and CDR2 SVGAGI. Trimming took 6 bases from V and 7 from J, leaving 13 bases between them. This CDR3 comprises 12 residues. The DNA for the CDR3 is TGTGCCAGCAGCCCAACAGGGAGTGAGCAGTACTTC. Protein sequence: CASSPTGSEQYF.

This clone was seen more than once but under ten times. It differs at one base from a far larger clone, so likely a read error. The chain links TRBV4-2 to TRBJ2-3, with TRBD2 matching 7 bases. The CDR3 is made up of 15 amino acids. The V gene end was trimmed by 0 bases and the J gene end by 1 base; junction bases not matched to a gene: 1. The germline gives CDR1 LGHNA, CDR2 YNFKEQ. The CDR3 DNA sequence: TGTGCCAGCAGCCAAGAAAGCGGGGGCACAGATACGCAGTATTTT. It specifies CASSQESGGTDTQYF.

The chain couples TRBV4-1 to TRBJ1-5; 8 bases agree with TRBD1. Per germline, CDR1 MGHRA and CDR2 YSYEKL. The CDR3 is 18 residues long. After removal of 0 bases from V and 0 bases from J, the junction contained 7 bases not matched to a gene. The CDR3 nucleotides read TGCGCCAGCAGCCAAGAATCCTGGGGACAGGTTAGCAATCAGCCCCAGCATTTT. Translation gives CASSQESWGQVSNQPQHF.

The chain carries TRBV27 and TRBJ2-1; no definite D call. Germline V gives CDR1 MNHEY, CDR2 SMNVEV (reference sequence). Trimming took off 0 bases at V and 6 bases at J, with 3 bases between the two ends. The CDR3 is 12 residues long. CDR3 nucleotides: TGTGCCAGCAGTTTATCTGGCAATGAGCAGTTCTTC. Translation gives CASSLSGNEQFF.

The J gene is TRBJ1-1, the V gene TRBV6-6, with D unresolved. Trimming shortened V by 0 bases and J by 5 bases, and 13 bases separated the two germline ends. In germline, CDR1 is MNHNY, CDR2 SVGAGI (reference sequence). This CDR3 contains 15 residues. The CDR3 sequence is CASSYSIMTGTEAFF. The CDR3 nucleotides read TGTGCCAGCAGTTACTCCATTATGACCGGGACTGAAGCTTTCTTT.

The gene calls are TRBV6-5 and TRBJ2-7; D is perhaps TRBD2 (5 bases). CDR1 and CDR2 from the germline V gene are MNHEY and SVGAGI. With 0 bases removed from V and 2 bases from J, the gap between germline ends came to 8 bases. The CDR3 consists of 14 residues. The CDR3 protein is CASSYSRTPYEQYF. The CDR3 region has the DNA TGTGCCAGCAGTTACTCTCGGACTCCCTACGAGCAGTACTTC.

The V call is TRBV4-2, the J call TRBJ2-3, with TRBD2 matching 11 bases. The junction had 16 bases not matched to a gene; V was cut back by 1 base and J by 1 base. CDR1 and CDR2 (germline): LGHNA, YNFKEQ. This CDR3 region has 21 residues. The CDR3 sequence: CASSQGIMTSGDQNGTDTQYF. In nucleotides, the CDR3 is TGTGCCAGCAGCCAAGGGATAATGACTAGCGGGGACCAAAATGGCACAGATACGCAGTATTTT.

The chain couples TRBV19 to TRBJ1-4; D call uncertain. Germline assignment: CDR1 LNHDA and CDR2 SQIVND (reference sequence). The CDR3 consists of 16 residues. The V end was cut by 3 bases, the J end by 0 bases, with 11 bases between. CDR3 DNA: TGTGCCAGTAGTATTGTGGGCCTTACAACTAATGAAAAACTGTTTTTT. Its protein product is CASSIVGLTTNEKLFF.

The rearrangement links TRBV4-1 to TRBJ2-2, with 8 bases matching TRBD1. The germline gives CDR1 MGHRA, CDR2 YSYEKL. This CDR3 has 18 amino acids. J lost 3 bases, V lost 3 bases, and 12 bases had no gene match. CDR3 amino acids: CASSQLPGAGGDTGELFF. The CDR3 DNA reads TGCGCCAGCAGCCAGTTACCCGGGGCAGGGGGCGACACCGGGGAGCTGTTTTTT.

The chain has TRBV7-9 and TRBJ2-7, with a tentative D call TRBD2 (5 bases). Trimming took 5 bases from V and 2 from J, leaving 10 bases between them. The CDR3 is 13 amino acids. Per germline, CDR1 SEHNR and CDR2 FQNEAQ (reference sequence). The CDR3 nucleotides are TGTGCCAGCAGCGGGCCGAGGGCCTACGAGCAGTACTTC. This codes for CASSGPRAYEQYF.

The rearrangement joins TRBV10-3 to TRBJ2-1, with TRBD2 identical over 12 bases. V was clipped by 0 bases and J by 5 bases; unmatched bases: 2. The CDR3 has 16 residues. The V gene's germline CDR1 is ENHRY and CDR2 SYGVKD. The CDR3, as DNA: TGTGCCATCAGTGAGTCGACTAGCGGGGGTCACAATGAGCAGTTCTTC. This codes for CAISESTSGGHNEQFF.

The chain combines TRBV18 with TRBJ1-1; TRBD1 is a possible D gene (5 bases). CDR3 length: 11 residues. Trimming pared 2 bases from V and 7 bases from J, leaving 5 bases between. The germline gives CDR1 KGHSH, CDR2 LQKENI. The CDR3 DNA reads TGTGCCAGCTCACCAGACAGTGAAGCTTTCTTT. The encoded protein is CASSPDSEAFF.

V gene TRBV7-8 combines with J gene TRBJ1-5, with D possibly matching TRBD1 (5 bases). V lost 4 bases and J 5 bases, leaving 12 bases between the germline ends. Germline CDR1 is SGHVS and CDR2 is FQNEAQ. The CDR3 spans 14 residues. CDR3 bases: TGTGCCAGCAGCTCGGGGGGTTCTTATCAGCCCCAGCATTTT. Encoded protein: CASSSGGSYQPQHF.

V is TRBV6-5 and J is TRBJ1-4; 7 nucleotides line up with TRBD1. V gave up 6 bases and J gave up 6 bases; unmatched junction bases: 10. Germline assignment: CDR1 MNHEY and CDR2 SVGAGI. The length of the CDR3 is 15 residues. In DNA, the CDR3 is TGTGCCAGCAGGCCCCTCAGGGGGGGGCATGAAAAACTGTTTTTT. It translates to CASRPLRGGHEKLFF.

The V call is TRBV10-3, the J call TRBJ2-3; 7 nucleotides agree with TRBD1. CDR3 length: 14 residues. Losses at the gene ends were 2 bases for V and 1 base for J; bases not matched to a gene: 0. Germline loops: CDR1 ENHRY, CDR2 SYGVKD. Here the CDR3 DNA reads TGTGCCATCAGTGAGACAGGGGGCACAGATACGCAGTATTTT. Encoded protein: CAISETGGTDTQYF.

The chain combines TRBV14 with TRBJ1-1; no clear D gene. Germline assignment: CDR1 SGHDN and CDR2 FVKESK. The CDR3 contains 11 residues. V gave up 2 bases and J gave up 5 bases, with 3 bases separating them. CDR3: CASSQWTEAFF. The CDR3 DNA reads as TGTGCCAGCAGCCAATGGACTGAAGCTTTCTTT.

The chain recombines TRBV6-1 with TRBJ2-7; D remains ambiguous. This CDR3 contains 15 residues. Germline V lookup: CDR1 MNHNS, CDR2 SASEGT. V lost 3 bases and J 4 bases, leaving 16 bases between the germline ends. This CDR3 reads CASSDTLDEIYEQYF. As DNA, the CDR3 is TGTGCCAGCAGTGATACCCTGGACGAGATTTACGAGCAGTACTTC.

V is TRBV2 and J is TRBJ1-3; D unresolved. The CDR3 is 15 residues long. Germline V CDR1 and CDR2: SNHLY, FYNNEI. V was cut by 3 bases and J by 0 bases, with 9 bases left in between. The CDR3 here is CASSDWVDSGNTIYF. For the CDR3, the DNA is TGTGCCAGCAGTGACTGGGTGGACTCTGGAAACACCATATATTTT. Full variable domain (remainder filled in from reference TRBV2 and TRBJ1-3): EPEVTQTPSHQVTQMGQEVILRCVPISNHLYFYWYRQILGQKVEFLVSFYNNEISEKSEIFDDQFSVERPDGSNFTLKIRSTKLEDSAMYFCASSDWVDSGNTIYFGEGSWLTVV.

The J gene is TRBJ2-6, the V gene TRBV14; D remains unclear. Germline-derived CDR1 and CDR2 are SGHDN and FVKESK. The V end lost 3 bases, the J end lost 2 bases, and 11 bases lay between the germline ends. This CDR3 spans 16 amino acids. The CDR3 region has the DNA TGTGCCAGCAGCCACCGAAACACGGCTGGGGCCAACGTCCTGACTTTC. This gives the protein CASSHRNTAGANVLTF.

The chain has TRBV9 and TRBJ2-1, with unresolved D. V was clipped by 0 bases and J by 7 bases, with 8 bases between them. Per the germline V gene, CDR1 is SGDLS and CDR2 is YYNGEE. The CDR3 has 13 residues. The CDR3 sequence is CASSVVGYNEQFF. The CDR3 nucleotides are TGTGCCAGCAGCGTAGTTGGCTATAATGAGCAGTTCTTC.

This clone was counted only a few times. The chain joins TRBV4-1 to TRBJ2-7, with D unclear. The germline gives CDR1 MGHRA, CDR2 YSYEKL. The CDR3 is 11 residues long. Trimming cost V 0 bases and J 6 bases, with 3 bases left between them. The CDR3 DNA reads TGCGCCAGCAGCCAAGAAGGCGAGCAGTACTTC. It codes for CASSQEGEQYF.